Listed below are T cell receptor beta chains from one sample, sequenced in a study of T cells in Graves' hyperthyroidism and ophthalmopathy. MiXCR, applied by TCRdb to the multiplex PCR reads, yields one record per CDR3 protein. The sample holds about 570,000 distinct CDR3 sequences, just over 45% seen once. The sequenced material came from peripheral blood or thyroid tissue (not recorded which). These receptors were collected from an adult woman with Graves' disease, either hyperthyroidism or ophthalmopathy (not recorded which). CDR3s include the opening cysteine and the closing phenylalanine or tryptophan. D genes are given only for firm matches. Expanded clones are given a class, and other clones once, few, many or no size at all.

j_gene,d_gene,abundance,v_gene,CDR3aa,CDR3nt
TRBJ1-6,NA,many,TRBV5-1,CASSFGSNNSPLHF,TGCGCCAGCAGCTTCGGATCTAATAATTCACCCCTCCACTTT
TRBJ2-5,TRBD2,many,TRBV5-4,CASSLDVTSGRWTQYF,TGTGCCAGCAGCTTGGATGTTACTAGCGGGAGATGGACCCAGTACTTC
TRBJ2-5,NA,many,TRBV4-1,CASSQEPGLGETQYF,TGCGCCAGCAGCCAAGAACCGGGGTTAGGAGAGACCCAGTACTTC
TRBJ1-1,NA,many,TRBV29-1,CSVGLLTQAFF,TGCAGCGTTGGTCTCCTTACCCAAGCTTTCTTT
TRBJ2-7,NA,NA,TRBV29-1,CSVGNLYEQYF,TGCAGCGTTGGCAACTTGTACGAGCAGTACTTC
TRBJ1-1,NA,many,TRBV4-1,CASSQVRTLNTEAFF,TGCGCCAGCAGCCAAGTTAGGACACTGAACACTGAAGCTTTCTTT
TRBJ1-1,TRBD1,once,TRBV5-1,CASRSGQDEAFF,TGCGCCAGCAGATCGGGACAGGATGAAGCTTTCTTT
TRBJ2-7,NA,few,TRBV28,CASSPTSFYEQYF,TGTGCCAGCAGTCCAACTAGTTTCTACGAGCAGTACTTC
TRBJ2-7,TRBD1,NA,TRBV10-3,CAIRGTAAREQYF,TGTGCCATCAGAGGGACAGCAGCTCGTGAGCAGTACTTC
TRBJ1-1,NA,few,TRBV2,CASSQVGAEAFF,TGTGCCAGCAGTCAGGTGGGGGCTGAAGCTTTCTTT
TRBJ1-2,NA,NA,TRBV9,CASSETSGMANYGYTF,TGTGCCAGCAGCGAAACTTCGGGGATGGCTAACTATGGCTACACCTTC
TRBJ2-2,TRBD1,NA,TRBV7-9,CASSKRGPGGELFF,TGTGCCAGCAGCAAAAGGGGGCCGGGCGGGGAGCTGTTTTTT
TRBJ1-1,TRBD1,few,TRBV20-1,CSASGTGNTEAFF,TGCAGTGCTAGTGGGACAGGGAACACTGAAGCTTTCTTT
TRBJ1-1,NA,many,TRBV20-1,CSARGGGAMNTEAFF,TGCAGTGCTAGAGGAGGGGGGGCCATGAACACTGAAGCTTTCTTT
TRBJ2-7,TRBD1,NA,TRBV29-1,CSVLTGELYEQYF,TGCAGCGTTTTGACAGGGGAGTTATACGAGCAGTACTTC
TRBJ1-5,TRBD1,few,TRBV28,CASIGGTGVYQPQHF,TGTGCCAGCATTGGGGGGACAGGGGTCTATCAGCCCCAGCATTTT
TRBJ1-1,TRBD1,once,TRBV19,CASSRDREMNTEAFF,TGTGCCAGTAGCCGGGACAGGGAAATGAACACTGAAGCTTTCTTT
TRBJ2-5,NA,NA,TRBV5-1,CASSLGVNQPQYF,TGCGCCAGCAGCTTGGGGGTTAATCAGCCCCAGTACTTC
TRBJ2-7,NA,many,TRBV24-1,CATSDPGSGIAYEQYF,TGTGCCACCAGTGACCCGGGGTCCGGGATAGCCTACGAGCAGTACTTC
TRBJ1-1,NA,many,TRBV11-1,CASSSRNDRNTEAFF,TGTGCCAGCAGCTCCAGAAACGACCGGAACACTGAAGCTTTCTTT
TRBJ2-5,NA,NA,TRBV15,CATSRGGGIRKTQYF,TGTGCCACCAGCAGAGGAGGGGGGATAAGGAAGACCCAGTACTTC
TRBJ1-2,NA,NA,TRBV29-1,CSVNGYTF,TGCAGCGTTAATGGCTACACCTTC
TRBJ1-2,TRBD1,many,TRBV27,CASSKQGNYGYTF,TGTGCCAGCAGTAAACAGGGGAACTATGGCTACACCTTC
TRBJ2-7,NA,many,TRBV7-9,CASSLAAVPSEQYF,TGTGCCAGCAGCTTAGCAGCGGTCCCTAGCGAGCAGTACTTC
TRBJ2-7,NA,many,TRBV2,CASSEGEGYEQYF,TGTGCCAGCAGTGAGGGAGAGGGCTACGAGCAGTACTTC
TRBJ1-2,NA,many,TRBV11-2,CASSPIRRFGGYTF,TGTGCCAGCAGCCCCATTCGTAGGTTCGGTGGCTACACCTTC
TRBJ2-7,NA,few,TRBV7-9,CASSLVWEQYF,TGTGCCAGCAGCTTAGTCTGGGAGCAGTACTTC
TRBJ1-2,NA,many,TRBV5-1,CASSLGSGRDNYGYTF,TGCGCCAGCAGCTTGGGCTCGGGACGTGATAACTATGGCTACACCTTC
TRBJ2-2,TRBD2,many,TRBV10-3,CAISPGLAENTGELFF,TGTGCCATCAGCCCCGGACTAGCGGAGAACACCGGGGAGCTGTTTTTT
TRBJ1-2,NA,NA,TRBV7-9,CASSSSGRSYGYTF,TGTGCCAGCAGCTCCTCTGGCCGATCCTATGGCTACACCTTC
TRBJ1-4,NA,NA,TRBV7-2,CASSLDGGANEKLFF,TGTGCCAGCAGCTTAGACGGGGGAGCTAATGAAAAACTGTTTTTT
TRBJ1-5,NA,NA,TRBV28,CASRYSPGQPQHF,TGTGCCAGCAGATATTCTCCGGGGCAGCCCCAGCATTTT
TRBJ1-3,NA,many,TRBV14,CASSQGRGATGNTIYF,TGTGCCAGCAGCCAAGGTCGGGGGGCGACTGGAAACACCATATATTTT
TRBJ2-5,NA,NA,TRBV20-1,CSARDLGLVTETQYF,TGCAGTGCTAGAGATCTTGGACTTGTGACTGAGACCCAGTACTTC
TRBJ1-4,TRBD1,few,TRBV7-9,CASSPAHRGNEKLFF,TGTGCCAGCAGCCCCGCTCACAGGGGTAATGAAAAACTGTTTTTT
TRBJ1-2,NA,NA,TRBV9,CASLAQGRDHGYTF,TGTGCCAGCTTAGCGCAGGGTAGAGATCATGGCTACACCTTC
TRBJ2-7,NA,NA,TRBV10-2,CASSYSPVDYEQYF,TGTGCCAGCAGTTATTCCCCCGTAGACTACGAGCAGTACTTC